The following is a TCR beta chain sequence with its context. These data originate in a study of blood T cell repertoires in COVID-19. In the study overall: COVID-19 samples from acute and convalescent phases originated in the United States, Italy and Spain. T cells, B-cell-depleted T cells, or PBMCs provided the cDNA or gDNA that served as material.

Per the original methods: Amplification of reference gene primers provided the estimated nucleated cell counts. Measured with immunoSEQ multiplex PCR; TCRdb has only the in-frame clones, and not every one. D and trimming come from the DNA, and the V and J calls and clone size come from that table. The repertoire holds 30,000 to 45,000 clones, with roughly 89% as singletons. V was cut by 3 bases and J by 6 bases, with 11 bases left in between. The CDR3 has 13 amino acids. Germline CDR1 reads KGHSH; CDR2 reads LQKENI. Sequenced material: peripheral blood. The chain is built from TRBV18 and TRBJ1-1; tentative D call: TRBD1 (6 bases). The TCR originated in a human donor in a cohort sampled during active COVID-19. CDR3 sequence: CASSPNRDAEAFF. In DNA, the CDR3 is TGTGCCAGCTCACCTAACAGGGACGCTGAAGCTTTCTTT.